Below, 21 T cell receptor beta chains from the same sample are listed, as sequenced in a study of T cells in Graves' hyperthyroidism and ophthalmopathy. TCR beta CDR3 sequences were amplified from RNA transcripts. First-round RT-PCR of the TCR CDR3 relied on the HTBI primer set. TCRdb ran MiXCR on the multiplex PCR reads and lists one entry per CDR3 protein. Seen here are 300,000 or so distinct CDR3 sequences, roughly 17% observed once, and the top ten hold approximately 35%. The material sequenced was blood. The receptor set was obtained from a man aged 25 to 40 with Graves' hyperthyroidism.

The sample holds a few counts of this clonotype. This sequence joins TRBV24-1 and TRBJ1-2, with TRBD1 as a possible D gene (6 bases). Germline V lookup: CDR1 KGHDR, CDR2 SFDVKD. V was clipped by 3 bases and J by 8 bases, with 15 bases between them. The CDR3 has 14 residues. In DNA form, the CDR3 reads TGTGCCACCAGTGATGCTAACAGGGTAGGCGGCTACACCTTC. Translation: CATSDANRVGGYTF.

At least ten counts were recorded for this clonotype. The chain carries TRBV7-8 and TRBJ2-7; either TRBD1 or TRBD2 may fit D (7 bases each). The CDR3 spans 14 residues. In germline, CDR1 is SGHVS, CDR2 FQNEAQ. Trimming removed 5 bases from V and 4 bases from J, with 15 bases in between. The CDR3 loop reads CASSTRQGGYEQYF. The CDR3 nucleotides read TGTGCCAGCAGCACCCGACAGGGAGGGTACGAGCAGTACTTC.

This chain links TRBV30 with TRBJ1-5; D is ambiguous. Between the trimmed V and J ends, which lost 2 bases and 4 bases, there was a span of 9 bases. The CDR3 extends over 13 amino acids. CDR1 and CDR2 from the germline V gene are GTSNPN and SVGIG (reference sequence). This chain's CDR3 is CAWSNYENQPQHF. CDR3 in DNA: TGTGCCTGGAGTAACTATGAAAATCAGCCCCAGCATTTT.

This clonotype was observed many times. The chain employs TRBV6-1 and TRBJ2-3, with a tentative D call TRBD1 (5 bases). V was pared by 11 bases and J by 0 bases, with 15 bases between. The CDR3 spans 14 residues. Germline CDR1 reads MNHNS; CDR2 reads SASEGT. This chain's CDR3 is CACQGAASTDTQYF. The CDR3 nucleotides are TGTGCCTGCCAAGGGGCAGCTAGCACAGATACGCAGTATTTT.

This clonotype was observed a few times. The V gene is TRBV4-2, the J gene TRBJ2-2; D ambiguous. CDR1 LGHNA and CDR2 YNFKEQ come from the germline V gene. The CDR3 loop spans 14 amino acids. V dropped 2 bases and J dropped 3 bases, with 7 bases sitting between them. The CDR3 coding sequence is TGTGCCAGCAGCCAAAATGAAGACACCGGGGAGCTGTTTTTT. It yields the protein CASSQNEDTGELFF.

This clonotype was seen many times. The chain is built from TRBV11-2 and TRBJ1-1; D remains ambiguous. V was trimmed by 2 bases and J by 5 bases, leaving 6 bases between them. The CDR3 sequence is 12 residues long. Per germline, CDR1 SGHAT and CDR2 FQNNGV. This CDR3 is CASSLSQTEAFF. The CDR3 DNA reads TGTGCCAGCAGCTTATCGCAGACTGAAGCTTTCTTT.

This clonotype was counted between two and nine times. CDR3 protein: CATSDPAGFQHF. CDR3 nucleotides: TGTGCCACCAGTGACCCAGCCGGTTTCCAGCATTTT. The chain combines TRBV24-1 with TRBJ1-5; D remains unclear. Germline loops: CDR1 KGHDR, CDR2 SFDVKD. Trimming stripped 4 bases from V and 12 bases from J, with 12 bases between. This CDR3 comprises 12 residues.

This chain connects TRBV13 to TRBJ2-7, with 10 bases that match TRBD1. V gave up 5 bases and J gave up 7 bases; unmatched junction bases: 11. The CDR3 is 15 residues long. CDR1 is PRHDT and CDR2 is FYEKMQ in the germline V gene (reference sequence). CDR3: CASSVRDRGGGEQYF. The DNA for the CDR3 is TGTGCCAGCAGCGTCCGGGACAGGGGAGGTGGTGAGCAGTACTTC.

This clonotype was counted between two and nine times. The chain couples TRBV5-5 to TRBJ2-7; 8 bases are shared with TRBD2. Germline V CDR1 and CDR2: SGHKS, YYEKEE (reference sequence). The CDR3 spans 14 residues. With V trimmed by 5 bases and J by 2 bases, 6 bases remained unmatched. The CDR3: CASSGTRRTYEQYF. The CDR3 DNA reads as TGTGCCAGCAGTGGGACTAGAAGGACCTACGAGCAGTACTTC.

In its sample, this clonotype was seen a few times. The chain couples TRBV28 to TRBJ1-5; tentatively, D is TRBD1 (6 bases). Germline lookup yields CDR1 MDHEN and CDR2 SYDVKM. The V end lost 7 bases, the J end lost 8 bases, and 21 bases lay between the germline ends. The CDR3 spans 15 residues. The CDR3 is CASNQPGGGGKPQHF. CDR3 coding DNA: TGTGCCAGCAATCAACCCGGCGGGGGCGGAAAGCCCCAGCATTTT.

The chain couples TRBV19 to TRBJ1-5; D not certain. Trimming took off 6 bases at V and 7 bases at J, with 10 bases between the two ends. CDR3 length: 12 amino acids. Looked up from germline, CDR1 is LNHDA and CDR2 is SQIVND (reference sequence). In nucleotides, the CDR3 is TGTGCCAGTAGGGAAAATATGCAGCCCCAGCATTTT. This codes for CASRENMQPQHF.

As to this clonotype: An end of the junction does not agree with germline; a read error may underlie this. The CDR3 DNA follows: TGTGCCAGCAGCTTTCCACCTAGAAATGAGCAGCTCTTC. This sequence encodes CASSFPPRNEQLF. V is TRBV7-9 and J is TRBJ2-1; no firm D call. The CDR3 runs to 13 residues. CDR1 and CDR2 from the germline V gene are SEHNR and FQNEAQ (reference sequence).

At least ten counts were recorded for this clonotype. The V and J genes are TRBV5-1 and TRBJ1-2; TRBD1 is a possible D gene (5 bases). Germline CDR1 SGHRS, CDR2 YFSETQ. The CDR3 sequence is 16 residues long. V gave up 0 bases and J gave up 5 bases, with 17 bases separating them. This CDR3 reads CASSLELLTGTYGYTF. The CDR3 bases are TGCGCCAGCAGCTTGGAGCTCCTGACCGGGACGTATGGCTACACCTTC.

This clonotype was found a few times. V usage is TRBV6-1 and J usage is TRBJ2-1, with a possible D match to TRBD2 (6 bases). The V and J ends lost 7 bases and 0 bases respectively, with 13 bases between them. The CDR3 contains 15 residues. Germline CDR1 MNHNS, CDR2 SASEGT. In nucleotides, the CDR3 is TGTGCCAGCATACCTCCCGGGGGCTCCTACAATGAGCAGTTCTTC. Protein product: CASIPPGGSYNEQFF.

The V call is TRBV28, the J call TRBJ2-7; 7 bases agree with TRBD2. CDR1 is MDHEN, CDR2 SYDVKM, per germline. The CDR3 is 12 amino acids. Trimming at V came to 11 bases and at J to 5 bases, leaving 9 bases not matched to a gene. CDR3 in DNA: TGTGCCGCTGGGGGGGGGACCGACGAGCAGTACTTC. This encodes CAAGGGTDEQYF. Complete variable domain (other parts from reference TRBV28 and TRBJ2-7): DVKVTQSSRYLVKRTGEKVFLECVQDMDHENMFWYRQDPGLGLRLIYFSYDVKMKEKGDIPEGYSVSREKKERFSLILESASTNQTSMYLCAAGGGTDEQYFGPGTRLTVT.

In its sample, this clonotype was seen many times. The rearrangement links TRBV13 to TRBJ2-7; D is perhaps TRBD1 (5 bases). The CDR3 consists of 13 residues. CDR1 is PRHDT and CDR2 is FYEKMQ in the germline V gene (reference sequence). The V end was cut by 3 bases, the J end by 6 bases, with 12 bases between. The CDR3 here is CASSFAGKSEQYF. In DNA, the CDR3 is TGTGCCAGCAGCTTTGCAGGGAAAAGCGAGCAGTACTTC.

The chain carries TRBV29-1 and TRBJ2-1; 10 bases fit TRBD1. The CDR3 is 16 amino acids. Germline V lookup: CDR1 SQVTM, CDR2 ANQGSEA. The V and J ends lost 4 bases and 4 bases, in that order; junction bases with no gene match: 10. The CDR3 sequence is CSVALDRGYIYNEQFF. The CDR3 nucleotides read TGCAGCGTTGCTTTGGACAGGGGGTATATTTACAATGAGCAGTTCTTC.

There are a few counts of this clonotype. The chain carries TRBV30 and TRBJ1-5; perhaps TRBD1 as D (5 bases). The germline CDR1 and CDR2 sequences are GTSNPN and SVGIG (reference sequence). The V gene lost 0 bases and the J gene lost 2 bases, with 14 bases spanning the gap. This CDR3 region has 16 residues. The CDR3 DNA reads as TGTGCCTGGAGTGTAGGAGTAGGCAGGGGCAATCAGCCCCAGCATTTT. Protein sequence: CAWSVGVGRGNQPQHF.

This chain joins TRBV5-1 and TRBJ1-2; unclear D gene. CDR3 length equals 14 residues. Germline values: CDR1 SGHRS, CDR2 YFSETQ. The germline V and J ends were trimmed by 0 bases and 8 bases, with 14 bases remaining between them. CDR3 in amino acids: CASSLVLGSGGYTF. CDR3 bases: TGCGCCAGCAGCTTGGTATTGGGAAGCGGGGGCTACACCTTC.

The CDR3 DNA reads as TGTGCCAGCAGTGGCCATGGCCTAGCAAATCAGCCCCAGCATTTT. Its translation is CASSGHGLANQPQHF. J is TRBJ1-5 and V is TRBV6-1; D is ambiguous. The CDR3 is 15 residues long. Germline V gives CDR1 MNHNS, CDR2 SASEGT. Trimming removed 4 bases at V and 4 bases at J, with 14 bases between.

This clonotype was seen many times. J is TRBJ2-1 and V is TRBV5-1; TRBD2 might be the D (5 bases). Germline loops: CDR1 SGHRS, CDR2 YFSETQ. V dropped 6 bases and J dropped 2 bases, with 24 bases sitting between them. The CDR3 consists of 18 residues. The CDR3 is CASTYNPAGTGAYNEQFF. DNA for the CDR3: TGCGCCAGCACCTATAACCCCGCAGGCACCGGGGCCTACAATGAGCAGTTCTTC. Variable domain in full (rest from reference TRBV5-1 and TRBJ2-1): KAGVTQTPRYLIKTRGQQVTLSCSPISGHRSVSWYQQTPGQGLQFLFEYFSETQRNKGNFPGRFSGRQFSNSRSEMNVSTLELGDSALYLCASTYNPAGTGAYNEQFFGPGTRLTVL.